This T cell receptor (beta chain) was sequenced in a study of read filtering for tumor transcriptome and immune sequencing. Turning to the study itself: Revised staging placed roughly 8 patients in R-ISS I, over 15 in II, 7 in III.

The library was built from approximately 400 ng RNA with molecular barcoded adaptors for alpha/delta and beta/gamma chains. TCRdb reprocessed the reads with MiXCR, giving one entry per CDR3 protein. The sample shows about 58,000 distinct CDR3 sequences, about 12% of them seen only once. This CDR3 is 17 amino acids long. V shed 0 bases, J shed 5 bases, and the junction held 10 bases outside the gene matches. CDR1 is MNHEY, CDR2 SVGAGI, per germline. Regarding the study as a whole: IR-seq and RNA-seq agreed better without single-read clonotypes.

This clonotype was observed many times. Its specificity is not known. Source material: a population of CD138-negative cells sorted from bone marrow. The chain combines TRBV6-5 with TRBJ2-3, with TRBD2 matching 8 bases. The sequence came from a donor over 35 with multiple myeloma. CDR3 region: CASSYSSSGGGRDTQYF. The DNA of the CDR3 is TGTGCCAGCAGTTACTCGTCCAGCGGGGGAGGAAGAGATACGCAGTATTTT.